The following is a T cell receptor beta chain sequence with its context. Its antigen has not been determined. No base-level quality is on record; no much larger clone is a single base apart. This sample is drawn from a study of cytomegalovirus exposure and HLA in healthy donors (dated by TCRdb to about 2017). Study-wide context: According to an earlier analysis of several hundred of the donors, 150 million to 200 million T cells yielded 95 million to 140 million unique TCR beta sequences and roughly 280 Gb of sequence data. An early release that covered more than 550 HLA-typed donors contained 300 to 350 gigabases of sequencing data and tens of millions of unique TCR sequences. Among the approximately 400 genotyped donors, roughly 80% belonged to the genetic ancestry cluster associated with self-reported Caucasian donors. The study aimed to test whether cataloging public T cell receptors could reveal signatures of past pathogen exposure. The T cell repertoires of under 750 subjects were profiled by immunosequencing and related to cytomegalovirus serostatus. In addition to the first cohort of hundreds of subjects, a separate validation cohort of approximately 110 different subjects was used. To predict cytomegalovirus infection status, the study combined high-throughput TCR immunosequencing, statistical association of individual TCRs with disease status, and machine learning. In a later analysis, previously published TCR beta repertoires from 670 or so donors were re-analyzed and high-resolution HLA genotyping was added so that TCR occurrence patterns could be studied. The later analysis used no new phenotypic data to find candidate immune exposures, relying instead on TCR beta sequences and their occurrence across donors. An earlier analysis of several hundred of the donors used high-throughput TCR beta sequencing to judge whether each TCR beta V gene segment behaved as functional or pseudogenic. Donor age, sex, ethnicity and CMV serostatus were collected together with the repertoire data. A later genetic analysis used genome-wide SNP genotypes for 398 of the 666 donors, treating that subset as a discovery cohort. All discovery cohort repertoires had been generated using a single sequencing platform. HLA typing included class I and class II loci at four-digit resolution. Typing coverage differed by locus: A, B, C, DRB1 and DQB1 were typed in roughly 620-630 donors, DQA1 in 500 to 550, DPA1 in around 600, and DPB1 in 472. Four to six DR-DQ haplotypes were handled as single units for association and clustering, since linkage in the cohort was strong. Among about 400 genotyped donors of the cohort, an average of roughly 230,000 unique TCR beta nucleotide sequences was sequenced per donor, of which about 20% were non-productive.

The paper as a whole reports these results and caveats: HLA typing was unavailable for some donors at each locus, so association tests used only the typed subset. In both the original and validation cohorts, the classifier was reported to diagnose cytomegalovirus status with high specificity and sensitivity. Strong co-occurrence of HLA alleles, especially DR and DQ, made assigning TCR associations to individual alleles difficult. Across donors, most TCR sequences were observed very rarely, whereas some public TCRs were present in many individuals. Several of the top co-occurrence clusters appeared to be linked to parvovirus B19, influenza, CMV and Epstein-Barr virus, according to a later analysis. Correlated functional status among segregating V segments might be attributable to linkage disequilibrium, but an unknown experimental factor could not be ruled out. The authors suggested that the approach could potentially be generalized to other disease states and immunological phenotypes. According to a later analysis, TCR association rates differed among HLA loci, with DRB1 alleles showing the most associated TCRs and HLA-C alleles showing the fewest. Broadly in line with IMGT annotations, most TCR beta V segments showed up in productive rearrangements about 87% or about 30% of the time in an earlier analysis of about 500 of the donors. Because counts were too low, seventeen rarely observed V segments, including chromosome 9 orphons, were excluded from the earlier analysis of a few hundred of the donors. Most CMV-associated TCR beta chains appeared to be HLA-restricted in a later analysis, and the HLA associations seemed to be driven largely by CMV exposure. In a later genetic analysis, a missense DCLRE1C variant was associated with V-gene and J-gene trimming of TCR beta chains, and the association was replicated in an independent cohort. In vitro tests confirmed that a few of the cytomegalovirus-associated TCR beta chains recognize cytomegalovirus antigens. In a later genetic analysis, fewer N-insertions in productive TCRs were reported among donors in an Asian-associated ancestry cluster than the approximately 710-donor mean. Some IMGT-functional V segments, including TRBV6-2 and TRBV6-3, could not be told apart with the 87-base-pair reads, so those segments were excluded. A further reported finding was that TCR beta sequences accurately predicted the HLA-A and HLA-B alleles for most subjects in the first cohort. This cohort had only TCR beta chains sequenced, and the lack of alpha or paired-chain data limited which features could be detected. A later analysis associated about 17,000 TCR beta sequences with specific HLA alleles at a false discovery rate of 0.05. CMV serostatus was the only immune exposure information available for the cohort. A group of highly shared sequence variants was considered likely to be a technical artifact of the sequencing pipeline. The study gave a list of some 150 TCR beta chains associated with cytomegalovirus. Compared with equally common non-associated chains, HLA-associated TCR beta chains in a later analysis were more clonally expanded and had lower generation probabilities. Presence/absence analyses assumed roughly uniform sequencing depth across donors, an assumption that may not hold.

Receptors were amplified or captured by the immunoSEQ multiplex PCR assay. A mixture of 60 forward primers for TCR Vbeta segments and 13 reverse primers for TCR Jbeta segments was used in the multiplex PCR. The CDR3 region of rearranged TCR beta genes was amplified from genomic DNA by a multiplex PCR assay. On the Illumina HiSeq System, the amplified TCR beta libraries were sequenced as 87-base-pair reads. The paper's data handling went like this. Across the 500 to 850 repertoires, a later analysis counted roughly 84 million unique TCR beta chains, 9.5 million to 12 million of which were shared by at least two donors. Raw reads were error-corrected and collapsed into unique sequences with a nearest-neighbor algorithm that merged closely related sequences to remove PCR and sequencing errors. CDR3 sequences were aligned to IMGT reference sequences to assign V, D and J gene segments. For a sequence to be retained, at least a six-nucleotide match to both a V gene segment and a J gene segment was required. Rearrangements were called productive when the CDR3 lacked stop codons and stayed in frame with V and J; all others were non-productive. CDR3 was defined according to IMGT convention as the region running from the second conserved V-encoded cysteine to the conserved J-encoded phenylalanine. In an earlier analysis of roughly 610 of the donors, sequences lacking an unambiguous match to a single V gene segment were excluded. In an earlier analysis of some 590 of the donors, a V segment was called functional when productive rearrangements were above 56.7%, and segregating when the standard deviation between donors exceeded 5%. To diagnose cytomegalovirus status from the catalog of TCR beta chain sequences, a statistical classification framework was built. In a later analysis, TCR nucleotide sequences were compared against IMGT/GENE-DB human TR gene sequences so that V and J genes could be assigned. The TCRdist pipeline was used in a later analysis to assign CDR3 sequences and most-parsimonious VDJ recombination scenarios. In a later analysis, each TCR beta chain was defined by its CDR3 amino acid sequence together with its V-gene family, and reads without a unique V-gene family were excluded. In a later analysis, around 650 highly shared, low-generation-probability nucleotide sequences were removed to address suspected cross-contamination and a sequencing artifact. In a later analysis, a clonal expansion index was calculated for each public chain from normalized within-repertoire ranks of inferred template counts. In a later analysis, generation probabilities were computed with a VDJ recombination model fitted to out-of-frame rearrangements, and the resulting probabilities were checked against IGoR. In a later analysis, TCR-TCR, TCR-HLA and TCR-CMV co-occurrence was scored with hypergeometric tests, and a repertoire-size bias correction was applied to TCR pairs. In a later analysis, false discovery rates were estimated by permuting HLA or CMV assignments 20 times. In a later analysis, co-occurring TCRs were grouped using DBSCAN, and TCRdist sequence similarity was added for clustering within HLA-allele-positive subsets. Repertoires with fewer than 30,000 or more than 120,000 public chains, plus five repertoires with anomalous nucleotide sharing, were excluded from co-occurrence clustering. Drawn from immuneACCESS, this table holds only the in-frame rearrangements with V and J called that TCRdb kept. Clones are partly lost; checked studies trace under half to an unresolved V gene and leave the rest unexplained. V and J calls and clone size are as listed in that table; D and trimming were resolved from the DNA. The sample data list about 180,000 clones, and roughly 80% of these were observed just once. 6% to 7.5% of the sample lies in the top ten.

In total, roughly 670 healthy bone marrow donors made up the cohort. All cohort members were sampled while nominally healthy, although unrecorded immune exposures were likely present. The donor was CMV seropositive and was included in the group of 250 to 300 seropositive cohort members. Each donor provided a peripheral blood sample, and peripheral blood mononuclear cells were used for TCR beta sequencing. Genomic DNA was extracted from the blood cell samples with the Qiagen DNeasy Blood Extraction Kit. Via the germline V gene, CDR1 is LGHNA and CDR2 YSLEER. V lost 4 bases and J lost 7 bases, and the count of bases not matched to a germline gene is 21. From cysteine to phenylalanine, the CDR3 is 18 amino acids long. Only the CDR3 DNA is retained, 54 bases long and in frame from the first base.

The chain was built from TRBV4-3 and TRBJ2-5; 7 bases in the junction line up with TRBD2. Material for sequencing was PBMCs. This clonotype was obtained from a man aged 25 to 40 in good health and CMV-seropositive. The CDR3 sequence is CASSRRGAGERLSGTQYF. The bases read TGCGCCAGCAGCCGCCGAGGGGCGGGGGAGCGTCTCTCAGGGACCCAGTACTTC.